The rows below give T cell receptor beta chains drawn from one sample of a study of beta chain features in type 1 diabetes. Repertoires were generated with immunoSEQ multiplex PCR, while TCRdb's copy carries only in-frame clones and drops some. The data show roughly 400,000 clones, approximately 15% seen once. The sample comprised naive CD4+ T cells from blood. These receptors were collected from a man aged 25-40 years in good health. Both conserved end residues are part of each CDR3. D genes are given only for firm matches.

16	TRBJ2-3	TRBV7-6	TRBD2	CASSLAQREVGDTQYF
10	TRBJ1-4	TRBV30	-	CAGFGEKLFF
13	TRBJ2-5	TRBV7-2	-	CASSLVGSETQYF
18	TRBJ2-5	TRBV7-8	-	CASSSGALAGDGRETQYF
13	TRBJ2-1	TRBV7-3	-	CASSLYTPNEQFF
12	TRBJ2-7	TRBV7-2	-	CASSSQGYEQYF
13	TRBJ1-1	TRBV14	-	CASSQEYGREAFF
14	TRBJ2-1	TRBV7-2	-	CASSKNGGLNEQFF
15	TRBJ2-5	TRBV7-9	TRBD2	CASSLATSGVETQYF
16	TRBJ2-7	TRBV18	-	CASSPILGTLGYEQYF
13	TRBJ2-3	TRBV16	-	CASSQRLVDTQYF
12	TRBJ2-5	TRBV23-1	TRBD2	CASTREEETQYF